This T cell receptor beta chain was captured by sequencing in a study of Ad26.COV2.S vaccination and SARS-CoV-2 variants. Study as a whole: Donor joined the COV1001 Ad26.COV2.S trial arm.

In the case of this clone: The antigen is undetermined.

Findings and caveats of the study: Total T cell responses may have been underestimated by the TCR breadth and depth analyses. There was reportedly substantial breadth in spike-specific CD8+ and CD4+ T cell responses after vaccination.

The CDR3 is 11 amino acids. Germline V lookup: CDR1 SQVTM, CDR2 ANQGSEA. The V end lost 6 bases, the J end lost 4 bases, and 10 bases lay between the germline ends. This table comes from immunoSEQ multiplex PCR, and its TCRdb copy is limited to in-frame clones, with some not included. The data contain 400,000 to 450,000 clones, approximately 92% of them singletons. Indicated treatment: around 19 received Ad26.COV2.S at low or high dose, single or two shots; about five received placebo; per-sample allocation not given. The study sampled participants on day 63 after the first vaccine or placebo injection.

The material was peripheral blood, obtained in a trial of Ad26.COV2.S vaccine versus placebo. V is TRBV29-1 and J is TRBJ2-7; maybe TRBD2 (5 bases). The receptor comes from a person between 18 and 65 years old who received the Ad26.COV2.S COVID-19 vaccine or a placebo. The CDR3: CSVSRGYEQYF. Here the CDR3 DNA reads TGCAGCGTGTCTAGAGGGTACGAGCAGTACTTC.